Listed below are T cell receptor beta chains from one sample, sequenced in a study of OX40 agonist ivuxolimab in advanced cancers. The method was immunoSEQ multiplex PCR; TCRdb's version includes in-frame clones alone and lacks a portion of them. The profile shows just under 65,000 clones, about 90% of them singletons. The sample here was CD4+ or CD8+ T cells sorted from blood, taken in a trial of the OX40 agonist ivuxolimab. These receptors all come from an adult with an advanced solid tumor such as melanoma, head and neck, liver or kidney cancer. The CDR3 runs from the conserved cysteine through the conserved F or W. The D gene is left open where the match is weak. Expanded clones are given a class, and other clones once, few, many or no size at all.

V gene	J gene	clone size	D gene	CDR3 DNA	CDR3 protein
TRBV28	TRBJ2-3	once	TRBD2	TGTGCCAGCAGTGCCGGGACTAGCGGCCGCACAGATACGCAGTATTTT	CASSAGTSGRTDTQYF
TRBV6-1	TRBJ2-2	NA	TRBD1	TGTGCCAGCAGTGGACAGGGCCCCGGCACCGGGGAGCTGTTTTTT	CASSGQGPGTGELFF
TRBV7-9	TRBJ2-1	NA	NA	TGTGCCAGCAGCATCCCATTGGGGTCTAGAAATGAGCAGTTCTTC	CASSIPLGSRNEQFF
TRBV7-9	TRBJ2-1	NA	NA	TGTGCCAGCAGTTCGGACGGGTTAAGCTCCTACAATGAGCAGTTCTTC	CASSSDGLSSYNEQFF
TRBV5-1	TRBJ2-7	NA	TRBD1	TGCGCCAGCAGCTTCGGGACAGGGTTCTACGAGCAGTACTTC	CASSFGTGFYEQYF
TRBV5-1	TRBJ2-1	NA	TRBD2	TGCGCCAGCAGCTTGGTGGTCGCGGGAGGGTACAATGAGCAGTTCTTC	CASSLVVAGGYNEQFF
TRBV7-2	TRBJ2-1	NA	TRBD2	TGTGCCAGCAGCTTAGAAGGAGCGGGAGCCCCCAGGGAGCAGTTCTTC	CASSLEGAGAPREQFF
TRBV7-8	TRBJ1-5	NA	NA	TGTGCCAGCAGCTTGGCAGACGGAACCCAGCATTTT	CASSLADGTQHF
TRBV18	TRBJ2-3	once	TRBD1	TGTGCCAGCTCACCACCAACAGGGGGAGGAACAGATACGCAGTATTTT	CASSPPTGGGTDTQYF
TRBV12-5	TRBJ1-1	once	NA	TGTGCTAGTGGTTCCGGGACATCGGGAACTGAAGCTTTCTTT	CASGSGTSGTEAFF
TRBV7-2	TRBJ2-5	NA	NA	TGTGCCAGCAGCTCCGAGACAGCCCGGGAGACCCAGTACTTC	CASSSETARETQYF
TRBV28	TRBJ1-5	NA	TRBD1	TGTGCCAGCAGCGCCGGGACAGGGACACGGCCCCAGCATTTT	CASSAGTGTRPQHF
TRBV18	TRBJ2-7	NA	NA	TGTGCCAGCTCACCGTCTGCCGCCTACGAGCAGTACTTC	CASSPSAAYEQYF
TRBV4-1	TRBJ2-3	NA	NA	TGCGCCAGCAGCCAGGGGCGTGGGAGAGGCACAGATACGCAGTATTTT	CASSQGRGRGTDTQYF
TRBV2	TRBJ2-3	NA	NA	TGTGCCAGCTTTGGTTTCGATACGCAGTATTTT	CASFGFDTQYF
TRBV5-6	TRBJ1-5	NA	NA	TGTGCCAGCAGCTTCGGGGGTCAGCCCCAGCATTTT	CASSFGGQPQHF